The text below deals with one T cell receptor (beta chain). Its antigen has not been determined. No per-base quality is available; no much larger clone lies one base away. V drops 0 bases and J drops 0 bases, leaving 7 bases in between. CDR3 length: 15 amino acids, cysteine to phenylalanine. Of all the DNA, just the CDR3 is kept, 45 bases in frame from base 1. Via the germline V gene, CDR1 is SGDLS and CDR2 YYNGEE. The study was a case-control design nested within a healthcare worker cohort in London, UK, with weekly nasopharyngeal swab PCR tests and blood sampling. Healthcare workers were enrolled in the week of the UK lockdown, from 23 to 31 March 2020, and were followed every week for up to 16 weeks. Library method: 5' RACE. The sequencing machine was a NextSeq 500. Unique molecular identifiers were attached to individual cDNA molecules in the TCR library protocol so that sequencing error and PCR bias could be corrected. TCR alpha and beta chains were both sequenced, and the abundances of alpha and beta sequences in each sample were closely correlated with each other. The published analysis was carried out like this. Decombinator V4 was used to annotate the V gene, J gene and CDR3 of the TCR sequences. Expanded TCRs were defined as changing significantly between any two time points under a Poisson model with p below 0.0001. TCR abundances were normalised to the total number of TCRs sequenced in each sample and reported as counts per million. MAIT TCRs were defined by TRAV1-2 paired with TRAJ12, TRAJ20 or TRAJ33, and iNKT TCRs by TRAV10 paired with TRAJ18. VDJdb, accessed on 1 November 2021, was searched for TCRs annotated for CMV, EBV and SARS-CoV-2, and TCRs annotated for more than one antigen were excluded. Using fastp at Q25 and MiXCR, TCRdb reprocessed the public reads and kept productive beta chains. Every CDR3 protein is listed once, alongside the most common genes and DNA of its rows. What appears here as the V and J calls and clone size reflects TCRdb's work, not the paper's. The sample table records roughly 83,000 distinct CDR3 sequences; over 9.5% of these occur just once. 4% to 4.5% of the sample is held by the ten biggest clonotypes.

These data originate in a study of early T cells in non-severe SARS-CoV-2 infection (dated by TCRdb to about 2021). Looking at the study overall: TCR sequencing used bulk RNA from unsorted whole blood, so alpha and beta chains could not be paired.

General conclusions and limits of the study: VDJdb matching was skewed toward anti-spike CD8 responses and likely underestimated virus-specific expansions by missing private and CD4 specificities.

The clonotype was recovered from an adult who was a healthcare worker with PCR-confirmed SARS-CoV-2 infection or an uninfected control (not recorded which). The sequence joins TRBV9 to TRBJ1-3, and perhaps TRBD1 as D gene, on 5 matching bases. Sample: whole blood, taken at baseline. The CDR3 reads as follows: CASSVGDLSGNTIYF. DNA sequence: TGTGCCAGCAGCGTAGGGGACCTCTCTGGAAACACCATATATTTT.